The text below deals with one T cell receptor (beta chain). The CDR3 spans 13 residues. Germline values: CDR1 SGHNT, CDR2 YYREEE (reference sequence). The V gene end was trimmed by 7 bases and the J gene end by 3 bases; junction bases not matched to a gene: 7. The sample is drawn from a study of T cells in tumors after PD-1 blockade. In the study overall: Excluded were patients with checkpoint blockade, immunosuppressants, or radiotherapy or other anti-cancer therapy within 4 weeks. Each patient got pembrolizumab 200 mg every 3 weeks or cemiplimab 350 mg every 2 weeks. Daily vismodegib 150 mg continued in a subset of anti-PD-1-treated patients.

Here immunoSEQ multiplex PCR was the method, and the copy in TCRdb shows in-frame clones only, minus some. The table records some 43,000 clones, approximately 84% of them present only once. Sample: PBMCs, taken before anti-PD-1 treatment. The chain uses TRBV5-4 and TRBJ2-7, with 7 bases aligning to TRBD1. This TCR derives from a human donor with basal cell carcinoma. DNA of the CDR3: TGTGCCAGCCACCGGGACAGAGTCTACGAGCAGTACTTC. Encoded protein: CASHRDRVYEQYF.